This entry describes one TCR beta chain. Residents of 24 US areas, aged about 18 to 95 years, made up the participants. Recovered participants had two consecutive negative NP/OP PCR tests, healthcare professional clearance, or symptom resolution. This specimen belongs to a study of blood T cell repertoires in COVID-19. The germline V gene has CDR1 SGHTA and CDR2 FQGNSA. V lost 5 bases, J lost 1 base, and 8 bases lay in between. The CDR3 is made up of 13 amino acids. Sequenced by immunoSEQ multiplex PCR; TCRdb stores in-frame clones only, minus some. The sample records more than 150,000 clones, roughly 82% being singletons.

The rearrangement links TRBV7-2 to TRBJ1-2; possible D gene TRBD1, 5 bases. The TCR comes from a man in his fifties or sixties who had recovered from COVID-19. The specimen was PBMCs or T cells enriched from blood (not recorded which). The DNA for the CDR3 is TGTGCCAGCAGCGGGCAGGGTAACTATGGCTACACCTTC. Protein: CASSGQGNYGYTF. The full variable domain, rest sourced from reference TRBV7-2 and TRBJ1-2, is GAGVSQSPSNKVTEKGKDVELRCDPISGHTALYWYRQSLGQGLEFLIYFQGNSAPDKSGLPSDRFSAERTGGSVSTLTIQRTQQEDSAVYLCASSGQGNYGYTFGSGTRLTVV.